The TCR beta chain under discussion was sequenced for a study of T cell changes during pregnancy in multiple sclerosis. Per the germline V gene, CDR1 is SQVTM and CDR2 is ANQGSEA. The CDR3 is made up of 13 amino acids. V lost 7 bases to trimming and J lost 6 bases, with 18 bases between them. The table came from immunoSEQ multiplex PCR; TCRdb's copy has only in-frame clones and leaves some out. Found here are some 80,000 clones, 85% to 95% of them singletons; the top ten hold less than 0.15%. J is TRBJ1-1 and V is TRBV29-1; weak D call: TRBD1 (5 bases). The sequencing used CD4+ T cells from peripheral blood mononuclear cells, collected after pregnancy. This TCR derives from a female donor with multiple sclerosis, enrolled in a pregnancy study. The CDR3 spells CSAESGGIPEAFF. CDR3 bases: TGCAGCGCCGAATCGGGGGGGATCCCTGAAGCTTTCTTT.